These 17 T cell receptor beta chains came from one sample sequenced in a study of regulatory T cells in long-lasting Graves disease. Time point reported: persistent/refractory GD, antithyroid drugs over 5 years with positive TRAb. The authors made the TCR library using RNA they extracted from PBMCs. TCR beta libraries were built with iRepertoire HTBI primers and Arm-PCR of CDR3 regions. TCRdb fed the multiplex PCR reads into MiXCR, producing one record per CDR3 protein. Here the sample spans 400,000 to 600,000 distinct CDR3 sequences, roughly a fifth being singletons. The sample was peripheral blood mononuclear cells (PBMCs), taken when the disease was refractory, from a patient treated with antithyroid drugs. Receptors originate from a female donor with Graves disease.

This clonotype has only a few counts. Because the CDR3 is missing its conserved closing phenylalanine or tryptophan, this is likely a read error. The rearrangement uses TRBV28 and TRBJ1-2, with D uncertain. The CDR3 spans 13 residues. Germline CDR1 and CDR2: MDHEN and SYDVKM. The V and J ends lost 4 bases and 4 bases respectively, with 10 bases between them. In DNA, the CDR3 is TGTGCCAGCAGTTCGACACCCCTCTATGGCTACACCCTC. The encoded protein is CASSSTPLYGYTL.

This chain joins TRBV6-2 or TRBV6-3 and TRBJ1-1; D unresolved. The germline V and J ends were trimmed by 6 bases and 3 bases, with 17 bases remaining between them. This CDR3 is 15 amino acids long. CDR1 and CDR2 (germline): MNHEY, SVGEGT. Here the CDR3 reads CASSSGRTAYTEAFF. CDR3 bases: TGTGCCAGCAGCTCCGGTAGGACGGCGTACACTGAAGCTTTCTTT.

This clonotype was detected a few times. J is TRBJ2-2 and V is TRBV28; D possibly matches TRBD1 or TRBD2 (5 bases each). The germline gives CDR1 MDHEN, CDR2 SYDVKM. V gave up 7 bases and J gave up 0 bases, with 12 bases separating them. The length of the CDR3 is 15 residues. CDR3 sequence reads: CASIERGTNTGELFF. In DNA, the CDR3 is TGTGCCAGCATAGAGAGGGGTACGAACACCGGGGAGCTGTTTTTT.

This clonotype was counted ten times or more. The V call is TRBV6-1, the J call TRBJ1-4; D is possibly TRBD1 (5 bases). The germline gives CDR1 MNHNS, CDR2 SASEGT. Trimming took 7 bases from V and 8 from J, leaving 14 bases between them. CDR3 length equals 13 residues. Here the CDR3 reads CASTDPGGEKLFF. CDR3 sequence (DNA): TGTGCCAGCACCGACCCCGGGGGGGAAAAACTGTTTTTT.

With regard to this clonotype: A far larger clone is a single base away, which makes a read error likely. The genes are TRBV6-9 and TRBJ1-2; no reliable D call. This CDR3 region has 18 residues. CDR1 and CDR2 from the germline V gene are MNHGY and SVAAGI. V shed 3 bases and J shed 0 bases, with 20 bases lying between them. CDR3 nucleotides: TGTGCCAGCAGTTACTTCCTGACCTCATTATGGGCTAACTATGGCTACACCTTC. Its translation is CASSYFLTSLWANYGYTF.

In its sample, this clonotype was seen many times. In DNA form, the CDR3 reads TGTGCCAGCAGGATGGCAGGGTTGGAGACCCAGTACTTC. Encoded protein: CASRMAGLETQYF. The chain joins TRBV6-2 or TRBV6-3 to TRBJ2-5; D may be TRBD1 (5 bases). The length of the CDR3 is 13 residues. Trimming pared 6 bases from V and 5 bases from J, leaving 13 bases between. The germline gives CDR1 MNHEY, CDR2 SVGEGT.

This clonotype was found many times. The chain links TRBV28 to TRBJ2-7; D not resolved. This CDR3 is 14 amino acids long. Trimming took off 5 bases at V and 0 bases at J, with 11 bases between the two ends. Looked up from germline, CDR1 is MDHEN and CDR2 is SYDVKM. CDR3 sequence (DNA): TGTGCCAGCAGTCCGGGTGGGGACTCCTACGAGCAGTACTTC. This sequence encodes CASSPGGDSYEQYF.

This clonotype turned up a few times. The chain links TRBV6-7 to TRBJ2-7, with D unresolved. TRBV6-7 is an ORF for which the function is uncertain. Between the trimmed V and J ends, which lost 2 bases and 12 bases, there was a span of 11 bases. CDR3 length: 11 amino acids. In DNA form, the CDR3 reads TGTGCCAGCAGTTACGTAGGATCACTGTACTTC. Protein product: CASSYVGSLYF.

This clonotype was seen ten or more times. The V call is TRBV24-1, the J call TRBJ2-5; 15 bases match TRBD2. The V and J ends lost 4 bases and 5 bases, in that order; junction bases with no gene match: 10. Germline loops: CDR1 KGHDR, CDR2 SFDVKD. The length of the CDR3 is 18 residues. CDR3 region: CATSDHGTSGGTWETQYF. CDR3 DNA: TGTGCCACCAGTGACCATGGGACTAGCGGGGGGACTTGGGAGACCCAGTACTTC.

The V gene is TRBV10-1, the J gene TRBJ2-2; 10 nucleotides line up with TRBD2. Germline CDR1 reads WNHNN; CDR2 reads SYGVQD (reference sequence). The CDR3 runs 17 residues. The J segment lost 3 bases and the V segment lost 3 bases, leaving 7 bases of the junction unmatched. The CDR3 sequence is CASSETLAGSHTGELFF. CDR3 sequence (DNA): TGCGCCAGCAGTGAAACACTAGCGGGGAGCCACACCGGGGAGCTGTTTTTT.

The CDR3 bases are TGTGCCAGTTCTGGGGGATTTAGCACAGATACGCAGTATTTT. Amino acid sequence: CASSGGFSTDTQYF. This chain connects TRBV28 to TRBJ2-3, with D perhaps given as TRBD1 or TRBD2 (5 bases each). The CDR3 totals 14 residues. The V and J ends lost 9 bases and 0 bases respectively, with 13 bases between them. The germline gives CDR1 MDHEN, CDR2 SYDVKM. The full variable domain, with the rest looked up from reference TRBV28 and TRBJ2-3, is DVKVTQSSRYLVKRTGEKVFLECVQDMDHENMFWYRQDPGLGLRLIYFSYDVKMKEKGDIPEGYSVSREKKERFSLILESASTNQTSMYLCASSGGFSTDTQYFGPGTRLTVL.

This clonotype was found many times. The CDR3 reads CASSESGGPWEQYF. CDR3 DNA sequence: TGTGCCAGCAGTGAGAGCGGGGGCCCCTGGGAGCAGTACTTC. The gene calls are TRBV27 and TRBJ2-7, with 8 bases aligning to TRBD2. V shed 5 bases and J 7 bases; nucleotides not matched to a gene: 10. Germline lookup yields CDR1 MNHEY and CDR2 SMNVEV (reference sequence). CDR3 length: 14 amino acids.

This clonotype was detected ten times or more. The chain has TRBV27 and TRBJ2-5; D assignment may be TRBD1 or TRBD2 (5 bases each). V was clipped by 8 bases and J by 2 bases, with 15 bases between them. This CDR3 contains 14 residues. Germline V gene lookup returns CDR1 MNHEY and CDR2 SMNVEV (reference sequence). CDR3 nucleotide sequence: TGTGCCAGCGGGACCCGGCAGCAACAAGAGACCCAGTACTTC. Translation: CASGTRQQQETQYF.

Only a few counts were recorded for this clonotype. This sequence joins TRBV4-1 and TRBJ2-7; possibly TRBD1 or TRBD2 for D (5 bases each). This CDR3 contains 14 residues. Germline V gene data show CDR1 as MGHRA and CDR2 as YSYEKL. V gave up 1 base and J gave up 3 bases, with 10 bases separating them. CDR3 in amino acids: CASSQVTGRYEQYF. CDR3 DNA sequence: TGCGCCAGCAGCCAAGTGACGGGACGCTACGAGCAGTACTTC.

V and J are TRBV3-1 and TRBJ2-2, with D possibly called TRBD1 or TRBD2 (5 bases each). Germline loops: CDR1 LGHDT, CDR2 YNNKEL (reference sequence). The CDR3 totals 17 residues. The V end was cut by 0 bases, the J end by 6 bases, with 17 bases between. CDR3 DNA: TGTGCCAGCAGCCAAGATACGGGGACGGCGATCCCCGGGGAGCTGTTTTTT. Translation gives CASSQDTGTAIPGELFF.

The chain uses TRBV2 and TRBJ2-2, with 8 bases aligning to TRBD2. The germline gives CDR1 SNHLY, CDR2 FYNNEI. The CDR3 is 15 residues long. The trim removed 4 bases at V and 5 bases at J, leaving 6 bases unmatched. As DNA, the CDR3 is TGTGCCAGCAGTGGGACTAGCCCCTCTACCGGGGAGCTGTTTTTT. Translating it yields CASSGTSPSTGELFF.

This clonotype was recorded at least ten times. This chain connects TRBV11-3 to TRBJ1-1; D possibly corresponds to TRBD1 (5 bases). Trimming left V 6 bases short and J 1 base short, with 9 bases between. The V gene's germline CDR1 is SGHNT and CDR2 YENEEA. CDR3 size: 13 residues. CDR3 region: CASSGAENTEAFF. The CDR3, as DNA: TGTGCCAGCAGTGGGGCTGAGAACACTGAAGCTTTCTTT.